This T cell receptor beta chain comes out of a study of vaccination effects on CD4 cells after COVID-19 (dated by TCRdb to 2022 to 2024). General notes on the study: Participants received two doses of either the BNT162b2 or the mRNA-1273 mRNA SARS-CoV-2 vaccine. Pre-vaccine samples from a couple of convalescent patients were drawn 16 days and one week before the first dose, 142 and 148 days after COVID-19 diagnosis. SARS-CoV-2 spike-specific CD4+ TCR repertoires from before and after mRNA vaccination were compared in COVID-19 convalescent patients and in infection-naive vaccine recipients. A total of 9 to 11 COVID-19 convalescent patients and 4 SARS-CoV-2-naive healthy vaccine recipients were included in the full study. The Oncomine TCR Beta short-read assay on an Illumina iSeq 100 was used to sequence cultures from other donors in the study.

Broader findings and caveats from the paper: In convalescent patients, the post-vaccine spike-reactive repertoire consisted mainly of new vaccine-induced clones, largely distinct from infection-induced clones. At late post-vaccination timepoints, both infection-induced and vaccine-induced clones showed marked clonal contraction, consistent with waning T cell responses. Limitations of the study were the small number of convalescent patients and the absence of early post-infection timepoints.

In the ViraFEST assay, PBMC were stimulated with viral peptide pools, and TCR sequencing was then used to find antigen-specific CD4+ T cell clonotypes based on their expansion. After approximately eleven days of culture, CD4+ T cells were isolated with the EasySep CD4+ T cell isolation kit. PCR-confirmed SARS-CoV-2 infection had occurred in convalescent patients between March and December 2020, before the Alpha, Beta and Delta variants emerged in the United States. About 2.2 million PBMC per well were cultured in IMDM with 5% human AB serum, roughly 10 IU/ml IL-2 and gentamicin, plus 10 ug/ml peptides. A peptide pool from HIV-1 Nef was used as the negative control culture condition. Half of the culture medium was replaced with fresh IL-2-containing medium on days 3 and 7. Each peptide stimulation condition was cultured in triplicate wells unless otherwise noted. Using Ficoll-Paque Plus gradient centrifugation, PBMC were separated from whole blood and then either used fresh or cryopreserved at -140C. Genomic DNA was extracted from cultured CD4+ T cells with the QIAamp micro DNA kit.

The protocol used for the library was the immunoSEQ multiplex PCR assay. DNA from the cultured, isolated CD4+ T cells was subjected to TCR beta CDR3 sequencing. The paper's data handling went like this. Non-productive TCR sequences were removed, reads were trimmed to the CDR3 region, and CDR3s of at least 7 amino acids were retained. The MANAFEST web app was used to pick out antigen-specific clonotypes by comparing their expansion in peptide wells with that in reference cultures. Positive clones required FDR<0.05 expansion versus reference and all other wells, odds ratio above 5, and frequency above 0.1% in two replicate wells. A clonotype was called cross-reactive if it was significantly expanded both in SARS-CoV-2 spike wells and in at least one common cold coronavirus spike condition. Using the stringdist R package, CDR3 similarity was measured by Levenshtein distance, and unrooted trees were constructed with ape in R 3.6.1. Here the immuneACCESS table is served through TCRdb, limited to in-frame sequences with V and J called. Missing clones are a known gap in these copies; in checked studies unresolved V genes cover under half, and the rest lacks a known reason. That table furnishes V, J and clone size, whereas the DNA furnished D and trimming. This sample holds 55,000 or so clones; approximately 73% were observed only once. Of the sample, about 5% is held by the ten largest clones.

On this clone: There is no known antigen for this receptor. Within one base of it there is no much larger clone, and no base qualities were kept.

Including cysteine and phenylalanine, the CDR3 has 15 amino acids. The sequence is cut down to CDR3 DNA, 45 bases in frame from base 1. CDR1 and CDR2, per the germline V gene, are SGHDN and FVKESK. A distance of 8 bases separates the germline ends of V and J, which lose 3 bases and 0 bases respectively. This TCR was recovered from a human donor who had a prior SARS-CoV-2 infection. The chain was built from TRBV14 and TRBJ1-4, with no D gene named confidently. The source material was CD4+ T cells from PBMCs cultured with HIV peptides, sampled before COVID-19 vaccination. The cell subset or site label, read with the paper, signifies: HIV-1 Nef peptide pool negative control/reference culture. The base sequence is TGTGCCAGCAGCCAGAGGACTGCAACTAATGAAAAACTGTTTTTT. This translates into CASSQRTATNEKLFF. The full variable domain, with segments outside the CDR3 supplied by the reference TRBV14 and TRBJ1-4 proteins, appears as EAGVTQFPSHSVIEKGQTVTLRCDPISGHDNLYWYRRVMGKEIKFLLHFVKESKQDESGMPNNRFLAERTGGTYSTLKVQPAELEDSGVYFCASSQRTATNEKLFFGSGTQLSVL.